The 20 T cell receptor beta chains below all came from one sample that was sequenced in a study of cytomegalovirus exposure and HLA in healthy donors. PCR used 60 Vbeta primers and 13 Jbeta primers. TCRdb keeps only in-frame clones here, not all; method: immunoSEQ multiplex PCR. The top ten hold roughly 2.7% of the sample, which has around 130,000 clones, over 60% seen once. Specimen: PBMCs. These receptors all stem from a human donor in good health.

This clone was detected only a few times. The chain has TRBV30 and TRBJ2-3, with D possibly being TRBD2 (7 bases). V dropped 5 bases and J dropped 2 bases, with 17 bases sitting between them. Germline V gene sequence: CDR1 GTSNPN, CDR2 SVGIG (reference sequence). The CDR3 covers 15 residues. The CDR3 bases are TGTGCCTGGGGGGGGGTACAGGGTTTCACAGATACGCAGTATTTT. This translates into CAWGGVQGFTDTQYF.

This clone was detected once. This sequence joins TRBV4-3 and TRBJ1-4; D ambiguous. Trimming removed 2 bases from V and 5 bases from J, with 3 bases in between. The germline CDR1 and CDR2 sequences are LGHNA and YSLEER. The CDR3 has 12 amino acids. CDR3 coding DNA: TGCGCCAGCAGCCAACCAAATGAAAAACTGTTTTTT. This encodes CASSQPNEKLFF.

The J gene is TRBJ1-2, the V gene TRBV25-1; a possible D gene is TRBD1 (5 bases). Germline CDR1 MGHDK, CDR2 SYGVNS. The CDR3 loop spans 13 amino acids. The V and J ends lost 5 bases and 4 bases respectively, with 11 bases between them. The CDR3 loop reads CASSRGTVYGYTF. The CDR3 nucleotides are TGTGCCAGCAGTCGCGGGACGGTCTATGGCTACACCTTC.

This clone was detected only once. The sample has other DNA sequences that encode this CDR3 too. The V gene is TRBV5-5, the J gene TRBJ2-7; 9 bases match TRBD1. The V and J ends lost 2 bases and 6 bases, in that order; junction bases with no gene match: 6. Looked up from germline, CDR1 is SGHKS and CDR2 is YYEKEE (reference sequence). This CDR3 has 14 amino acids. The CDR3, as DNA: TGTGCCAGCAGCTTTGGACAGGGGAGAGGCGAGCAGTACTTC. Protein sequence: CASSFGQGRGEQYF.

The rearrangement links TRBV9 to TRBJ2-2; no definite D call. The CDR3 has 14 amino acids. The germline gives CDR1 SGDLS, CDR2 YYNGEE. The ends were cut back, 0 bases at V and 3 bases at J, with 6 bases in the middle. CDR3 sequence reads: CASSVGAYTGELFF. In DNA form, the CDR3 reads TGTGCCAGCAGCGTAGGGGCGTACACCGGGGAGCTGTTTTTT.

CDR3 amino acids: CASSRLGRTTNTGELFF. The CDR3 coding sequence is TGTGCCAGCAGCCGCCTCGGGCGGACTACGAACACCGGGGAGCTGTTTTTT. This chain connects TRBV7-9 to TRBJ2-2, with D maybe TRBD2 (6 bases). The CDR3 totals 17 residues. The germline V gene has CDR1 SEHNR and CDR2 FQNEAQ (reference sequence). V was cut by 5 bases and J by 0 bases, with 16 bases left in between.

The CDR3 sequence: CAWTKGGGAYF. The CDR3 coding sequence is TGTGCCTGGACCAAGGGGGGGGGAGCGTACTTC. V gene TRBV30 combines with J gene TRBJ2-7, with D tentatively TRBD2 (7 bases). The CDR3 contains 11 residues. The ends were cut back, 4 bases at V and 12 bases at J, with 16 bases in the middle. Germline CDR1 and CDR2: GTSNPN and SVGIG (reference sequence).

This clone was detected only a few times. The V and J genes are TRBV15 and TRBJ2-3, with 8 bases aligning to TRBD1. The CDR3 is 15 residues long. CDR1 and CDR2 from the germline V gene are LNHNV and YYDKDF (reference sequence). J was trimmed by 8 bases and V by 1 base; bases with no gene match: 8. CDR3 DNA: TGTGCCACCAGCAGAGCCCGAACCGACAGGGGTACGCAGTATTTT. Amino acid sequence: CATSRARTDRGTQYF.

The rearrangement joins TRBV19 to TRBJ1-4; D may be TRBD1 (6 bases). Looked up from germline, CDR1 is LNHDA and CDR2 is SQIVND (reference sequence). The CDR3 spans 15 residues. V lost 5 bases and J lost 6, with 16 bases in between. In DNA form, the CDR3 reads TGTGCCAGTAGTGAGGGGGTTTCCTCCTATGAAAAACTGTTTTTT. This gives the protein CASSEGVSSYEKLFF.

The chain combines TRBV30 with TRBJ2-2; D is possibly TRBD1 (5 bases). The CDR3 extends over 17 amino acids. The V end was cut by 2 bases, the J end by 1 base, with 17 bases between. The germline V gene has CDR1 GTSNPN and CDR2 SVGIG (reference sequence). The CDR3 DNA reads TGTGCCTGGAGTCAGGACATAGGTTTCGGGAACACCGGGGAGCTGTTTTTT. It specifies CAWSQDIGFGNTGELFF.

The J gene is TRBJ1-1, the V gene TRBV21-1; TRBD1 is the table's D call, not checked against the DNA. TRBV21-1 is annotated as a pseudogene. The CDR3 runs to 18 residues. The DNA of the CDR3 is TGTGCCAGCAGCCGCTTTCTGGGACAGAGGGGAGGTTACACTGAAGCTTTCTTT. This translates into CASSRFLGQRGGYTEAFF.

The gene calls are TRBV27 and TRBJ1-2, with TRBD1 matching 9 bases. The J segment lost 6 bases and the V segment lost 2 bases, leaving 10 bases of the junction unmatched. CDR3 length equals 16 residues. Germline CDR1 MNHEY, CDR2 SMNVEV (reference sequence). CDR3 sequence reads: CASSLRTGTGFDGYTF. The CDR3 region has the DNA TGTGCCAGCAGTTTACGGACCGGGACAGGGTTCGATGGCTACACCTTC.

This clone has a single count. The CDR3 DNA reads as TGTGCCAGCAGCTTAAGTAGACAGGGAGACGAGCAGTACTTC. Translation gives CASSLSRQGDEQYF. The chain employs TRBV7-8 and TRBJ2-7, with 7 bases fitting TRBD1. The CDR3 consists of 14 residues. V lost 2 bases to trimming and J lost 5 bases; unmatched junction nucleotides: 6. Germline values: CDR1 SGHVS, CDR2 FQNEAQ.

The sample holds one count of this clone. This chain joins TRBV29-1 and TRBJ2-3, with 10 positions matching TRBD1. Germline trimming cut 0 bases from V and 5 bases from J; bases unmatched to any gene: 5. From germline, CDR1 is SQVTM and CDR2 ANQGSEA. This CDR3 contains 15 residues. CDR3 DNA sequence: TGCAGCGTTGAAGATCCGGACAGGGGGGTAGATACGCAGTATTTT. It specifies CSVEDPDRGVDTQYF.

This clone was counted between two and nine times. The J gene is TRBJ2-5, the V gene TRBV2, with 11 bases that match TRBD2. CDR3 size: 15 residues. The ends lost 2 bases at V and 3 bases at J; junction bases unmatched: 2. Germline V gene sequence: CDR1 SNHLY, CDR2 FYNNEI. CDR3 in amino acids: CASSEPGLAEETQYF. The CDR3 region has the DNA TGTGCCAGCAGTGAACCGGGACTAGCGGAAGAGACCCAGTACTTC.

The chain joins TRBV7-9 to TRBJ2-3; possibly TRBD2 for D (7 bases). V was shortened by 5 bases and J by 6 bases, with 18 bases between the two germline ends. The germline V gene has CDR1 SEHNR and CDR2 FQNEAQ (reference sequence). The CDR3 spans 15 residues. The CDR3 DNA is TGTGCCAGCAGCAAACAGGGTCCCGGGGGGGATACGCAGTATTTT. It translates to CASSKQGPGGDTQYF.

V gene TRBV7-3 combines with J gene TRBJ2-1, with TRBD1 as a possible D gene (6 bases). Germline V CDR1 and CDR2: SGHTA, FQGTGA. This CDR3 is 14 amino acids long. V was clipped by 5 bases and J by 10 bases, with 18 bases between them. This CDR3 is CASSAAPDRWEQFF. CDR3 sequence (DNA): TGTGCCAGCAGCGCCGCGCCCGACAGGTGGGAGCAGTTCTTC.

The CDR3 reads CASRGIAGGLGLGSYNEQFF. CDR3 sequence (DNA): TGTGCCAGCAGGGGGATAGCGGGGGGGCTAGGTCTCGGCTCCTACAATGAGCAGTTCTTC. This chain uses TRBV2 with TRBJ2-1, with 11 bases lining up with TRBD2. Germline assignment: CDR1 SNHLY and CDR2 FYNNEI. This CDR3 comprises 20 residues. V gave up 6 bases and J gave up 0 bases; unmatched junction bases: 16.

This clone has just a few counts. The rearrangement uses TRBV27 and TRBJ2-5; TRBD1 aligns across 11 bases. The junction had 5 bases not matched to a gene; V was cut back by 3 bases and J by 5 bases. Germline CDR1 reads MNHEY; CDR2 reads SMNVEV (reference sequence). The CDR3 is 15 residues long. The CDR3 sequence is CASSFLGQGDETQYF. The CDR3 DNA reads as TGTGCCAGCAGTTTCCTGGGACAGGGGGACGAGACCCAGTACTTC.

The rearrangement links TRBV6-5 to TRBJ2-1, with no clear D. Germline-derived CDR1 and CDR2 are MNHEY and SVGAGI. The CDR3 is 11 residues long. V was pared by 0 bases and J by 15 bases, with 9 bases between. The CDR3 sequence: CASSYSRSVFF. The CDR3 DNA is TGTGCCAGCAGTTACTCGCGATCGGTGTTCTTC.